This TCR beta chain is from a study of CD8+ T cells in alopecia areata. The sequencing template was cDNA reverse transcribed from extracted RNA. Sequenced by immunoSEQ multiplex PCR; TCRdb stores in-frame clones only, minus some. The data contain around 140,000 clones, roughly 50% of them singletons. Germline CDR1 and CDR2: SGHTA and FQGNSA. The CDR3 runs 13 residues. J was trimmed by 3 bases and V by 6 bases; bases with no gene match: 5. This clone showed up just a few times. Sequenced material: CD4+ T cells sorted from blood, taken at week 0. The sequence derives from a human donor with alopecia areata. This chain links TRBV7-2 with TRBJ2-7; TRBD2 matches at 7 bases. This chain's CDR3 is CASRRGGGYEQYF. CDR3 coding DNA: TGTGCCAGCAGACGCGGGGGAGGCTACGAGCAGTACTTC.